Listed here are 3 T cell receptor beta chains from one sample, sequenced in a study of T cell repertoires in cytomegalovirus infection (dated by TCRdb to about 2019). What this sample's treatment or condition label stands for: in vitro stimulation with specific CMV peptide epitopes to enrich CMV-specific T cells. Their antigen targets remain unknown. For sequencing, an Illumina HiSeq 1500 was employed. TCRdb cleaned the public reads at Q25 with fastp, built clones with MiXCR and kept in-frame beta chains. All rows with the same CDR3 protein become a single entry with the most common DNA and genes. The sample has about 110,000 distinct CDR3 sequences on record, over 25% of them singletons. Roughly 40% of the sample is taken by the ten largest. Material: CD8+ T cells from cultured PBMCs, obtained from culture after CMV antigen stimulation. The receptors originated from a human donor in good health (CMV status not recorded). Some clones in this sample may be carry-over from other donors' samples.

In its sample, this clonotype was seen a few times. A read error may produce the germline difference seen at one junction end. This chain uses TRBV19 with TRBJ1-5; D is perhaps TRBD1 (6 bases). The CDR3 loop spans 14 amino acids. Looked up from germline, CDR1 is LNHDA and CDR2 is SQIVND (reference sequence). The CDR3 loop is CASSDRYSYQPQHF. CDR3 nucleotides: TGTGCCAGTAGTGACAGGTATAGCTATCAGCCCCAGCATTTT.

The gene calls are TRBV7-2 and TRBJ1-1; TRBD1 agrees at 7 bases. The CDR3 is 14 residues long. Trimming at V came to 6 bases and at J to 5 bases, leaving 9 bases not matched to a gene. Germline CDR1 SGHTA, CDR2 FQGNSA. The CDR3 sequence: CASRVPGGGTEAFF. CDR3 DNA: TGTGCCAGCAGAGTACCAGGGGGGGGTACTGAAGCTTTCTTT.

Worth noting for this clonotype: Given a much more abundant clone one base away, this may be a read error. V is TRBV7-2 and J is TRBJ2-7, with no clear D. The CDR3 runs to 20 residues. Germline V gene sequence: CDR1 SGHTA, CDR2 FQGNSA. The V end lost 4 bases, the J end lost 4 bases, and 32 bases lay between the germline ends. The CDR3 protein is CASSSPSTLTNSEQQYEQYF. For the CDR3, the DNA is TGTGCCAGCAGCTCCCCATCAACGCTCACTAATTCGGAACAGCAATACGAGCAGTACTTC.